Listed below are T cell receptor beta chains from one sample, sequenced in a study of molecular identifiers for immune sequencing clone quantification. MiXCR was run by TCRdb on the PCR reads, yielding one entry per CDR3 protein. This sample has around 480,000 distinct CDR3 sequences, with 25% found just once. The sample was naive CD8+ T cells from blood, with Jurkat cell RNA spiked in. Receptors originate from a human donor in good health. Some libraries in this study had Jurkat cell RNA spiked in. The CDR3 runs from the conserved cysteine through the conserved F or W. Each record gives: D gene, J gene, clone size, V gene, CDR3 protein, CDR3 DNA. The D gene is left open where the match is weak. Rows give clone size only sometimes, using once, few, many, or a class for an expanded clone.

D gene: NA
J gene: TRBJ1-2
clone size: many
V gene: TRBV6-1
CDR3 protein: CASTEGHPSFVYGYTF
CDR3 DNA: TGTGCCAGCACTGAAGGACACCCCTCGTTCGTCTATGGCTACACCTTC

D gene: NA
J gene: TRBJ2-7
clone size: NA
V gene: TRBV12-3/TRBV12-4
CDR3 protein: CASSPNWVNEQYF
CDR3 DNA: TGTGCCAGCAGCCCCAACTGGGTCAACGAGCAGTACTTC

D gene: NA
J gene: TRBJ1-1
clone size: NA
V gene: TRBV27
CDR3 protein: CANSLGNTEAFF
CDR3 DNA: TGTGCCAACAGTTTGGGGAACACTGAAGCTTTCTTT

D gene: NA
J gene: TRBJ2-2
clone size: NA
V gene: TRBV5-6
CDR3 protein: CASSLASELTGELFF
CDR3 DNA: TGTGCCAGCAGCTTGGCTTCAGAACTGACCGGGGAGCTGTTTTTT

D gene: NA
J gene: TRBJ2-3
clone size: many
V gene: TRBV9
CDR3 protein: CASSVGQDTQYF
CDR3 DNA: TGTGCCAGCAGCGTAGGCCAGGATACGCAGTATTTT

D gene: TRBD2
J gene: TRBJ2-3
clone size: many
V gene: TRBV30
CDR3 protein: CASSSPWTSGMRTDTQYF
CDR3 DNA: TGTGCCTCCTCTTCTCCGTGGACTAGCGGGATGCGCACAGATACGCAGTATTTT

D gene: NA
J gene: TRBJ1-1
clone size: NA
V gene: TRBV9
CDR3 protein: CASSVDLDSNTEAFF
CDR3 DNA: TGTGCCAGCAGCGTAGATCTGGATTCAAACACTGAAGCTTTCTTT

D gene: NA
J gene: TRBJ1-1
clone size: NA
V gene: TRBV29-1
CDR3 protein: CSVEKGGIAAFF
CDR3 DNA: TGCAGCGTTGAAAAGGGGGGGATTGCAGCTTTCTTT

D gene: NA
J gene: TRBJ1-4
clone size: once
V gene: TRBV13
CDR3 protein: CASGSGSSASNEKLFF
CDR3 DNA: TGTGCCAGCGGCTCCGGGTCCTCGGCATCTAATGAAAAACTGTTTTTT

D gene: NA
J gene: TRBJ2-7
clone size: few
V gene: TRBV20-1
CDR3 protein: CSARSGTDSYEQYF
CDR3 DNA: TGCAGTGCTAGGTCAGGGACTGACTCCTACGAGCAGTACTTC

D gene: NA
J gene: TRBJ2-1
clone size: NA
V gene: TRBV24-1
CDR3 protein: CATMGGKEVVDEQFF
CDR3 DNA: TGTGCCACCATGGGGGGCAAGGAGGTAGTCGATGAGCAGTTCTTT